Below are 18 T cell receptor beta chains sequenced from a single sample in a study of T cells in Graves' hyperthyroidism and ophthalmopathy. Researchers amplified the TCR beta CDR3 regions from RNA transcripts. Carried out on the TCR CDR3, a first-round RT-PCR used the HTBI primer set. TCRdb used MiXCR to reprocess the multiplex PCR reads, holding one entry per CDR3 protein. The profile covers tens of thousands of distinct CDR3 sequences, with 45% to 50% appearing a single time and 30% to 35% taken by the ten largest. Sequencing input: peripheral blood or thyroid tissue (not recorded which). All receptors derive from a woman in her forties or fifties with Graves' hyperthyroidism.

This clonotype came up a few times. CDR3 bases: TGTGCCAGCAGTTACAGGTACACTAACACTGAAGCTTTCTTT. This sequence encodes CASSYRYTNTEAFF. The chain has TRBV6-6 and TRBJ1-1; D gene ambiguous. The germline V gene encodes CDR1 MNHNY and CDR2 SVGAGI (reference sequence). Deletions cut 2 bases from V and 2 bases from J, with 9 bases between. CDR3 size: 14 residues.

This clonotype was counted many times. The CDR3 nucleotides read TGCAGTGCTAGCATGCGCGGATTCTCAGATACGCAGTATTTT. Its protein is CSASMRGFSDTQYF. The chain couples TRBV20-1 to TRBJ2-3; D unclear. The CDR3 loop spans 14 amino acids. V shed 3 bases and J shed 4 bases, with 14 bases lying between them. Germline V CDR1 and CDR2: DFQATT, SNEGSKA (reference sequence).

In regard to this clonotype: A junction end diverges from the germline sequence, so it may reflect a read error. This chain connects TRBV25-1 to TRBJ2-7, with 9 bases matching TRBD2. Germline V gives CDR1 MGHDK, CDR2 SYGVNS. This CDR3 is built from 14 residues. The CDR3 bases are TGCGCCAGCAGCCGAAATAGCGGGAGCAACGAGCAGTACTTC. It encodes CASSRNSGSNEQYF.

This clonotype was seen many times. The chain recombines TRBV4-1 with TRBJ2-7; D gene uncertain. V shed 4 bases and J shed 3 bases, with 10 bases lying between them. Germline V gene sequence: CDR1 MGHRA, CDR2 YSYEKL. The CDR3 runs to 13 residues. The CDR3 protein is CASSPGPYYEQYF. Written as DNA, the CDR3 is TGCGCCAGCAGCCCAGGACCGTACTACGAGCAGTACTTC.

J is TRBJ2-3 and V is TRBV10-3, with TRBD1 as a possible D gene (6 bases). The germline V and J ends were trimmed by 4 bases and 4 bases, with 12 bases remaining between them. Per germline, CDR1 ENHRY and CDR2 SYGVKD. This CDR3 region has 14 residues. CDR3 in DNA: TGTGCCATCAGTGCGCAGGGGAGACCAGATACGCAGTATTTT. It translates to CAISAQGRPDTQYF.

As regards this clonotype: It is likely a read error, because the conserved phenylalanine at the end of the CDR3 is missing. No DNA is shown, since the ends of the CDR3 on it are uncertain; the CDR3 is the one TCRdb lists. The rearrangement uses TRBV5-6 and TRBJ2-5; TRBD1, the table's D call, was not compared with the DNA. The CDR3 extends over 16 residues, inclusive of both ends. Germline lookup yields CDR1 SGHDT and CDR2 YYEEEE. The CDR3 loop reads CASSLYPGHYGYTFGS.

In regard to this clonotype: The germline gene is not matched at one end of the junction; a read error may be the cause. The chain carries TRBV7-3 and TRBJ1-2; a weak D match, TRBD1 (5 bases). CDR1 is SGHTA, CDR2 FQGTGA, per germline. CDR3 length equals 13 residues. CDR3 loop: CASSQVRRGIFTF. The DNA of the CDR3 is TGCGCCAGCAGCCAAGTAAGGCGGGGGATATTCACCTTC.

Only one count was recorded for this clonotype. At one of its ends the junction is not consistent with the germline gene, which may arise from a read error. The V gene is TRBV28, the J gene TRBJ1-2, with no clear D. Germline V gene lookup returns CDR1 MDHEN and CDR2 SYDVKM. This CDR3 is 17 amino acids long. As DNA, the CDR3 is TGTGCCAGCTCCGACTGGCCTGTCCAGCAGGCTAATTATGGCTACACCTTC. Translating it yields CASSDWPVQQANYGYTF.

At least ten counts were recorded for this clonotype. The chain has TRBV30 and TRBJ1-3; D is undetermined. Germline CDR1 GTSNPN, CDR2 SVGIG (reference sequence). The CDR3 spans 11 residues. V was shortened by 2 bases and J by 8 bases, with 7 bases between the two germline ends. CDR3 protein: CAWSMFDTIYF. The CDR3, as DNA: TGTGCCTGGAGTATGTTTGACACCATATATTTT.

This clonotype occurred many times. The V call is TRBV12-3 or TRBV12-4, the J call TRBJ2-3; 11 bases line up with TRBD2. This CDR3 spans 17 amino acids. Germline trimming cut 3 bases from V and 4 bases from J; bases unmatched to any gene: 9. CDR3 region: CASSFAWVAGGADTQYF. CDR3 bases: TGTGCCAGCAGTTTTGCCTGGGTAGCGGGAGGGGCAGATACGCAGTATTTT.

The J gene is TRBJ1-2, the V gene TRBV10-3; 8 bases agree with TRBD1. In germline, CDR1 is ENHRY, CDR2 SYGVKD. V was clipped by 6 bases and J by 10 bases; unmatched bases: 7. The CDR3 length is 12 residues. CDR3 residues: CAIRAAGGDYTF. DNA for the CDR3: TGTGCCATCAGGGCCGCAGGGGGCGACTACACCTTC.

This chain connects TRBV20-1 to TRBJ1-4; D may be TRBD1 (6 bases). CDR1 is DFQATT, CDR2 SNEGSKA, per germline (reference sequence). V was pared by 4 bases and J by 4 bases, with 10 bases between. This CDR3 region has 13 residues. The CDR3 region is CSAKQGYNEKLFF. The CDR3 nucleotides read TGCAGTGCTAAGCAGGGGTATAATGAAAAACTGTTTTTT.

This chain uses TRBV29-1 with TRBJ1-2; 9 positions match TRBD1. Looked up from germline, CDR1 is SQVTM and CDR2 is ANQGSEA. V shed 7 bases, J shed 8 bases, and the junction held 11 bases outside the gene matches. This CDR3 has 13 residues. DNA of the CDR3: TGCAGCGCCGGGACAGGGAGCGGTGCGGGCTACACCTTC. Protein: CSAGTGSGAGYTF.

The chain is built from TRBV10-1 and TRBJ1-5; D unclear. The V and J ends lost 8 bases and 1 base respectively, with 9 bases between them. The CDR3 length is 13 residues. CDR1 and CDR2 from the germline V gene are WNHNN and SYGVQD (reference sequence). CDR3 nucleotides: TGCGCCAGCCCCGCCAGGAGCAATCAGCCCCAGCATTTT. It encodes CASPARSNQPQHF.

For this clonotype: Because the CDR3's place on the DNA is in doubt, the DNA is left out and the CDR3 is given as listed by TCRdb. The chain couples TRBV7-9 to TRBJ1-2; the table assigns TRBD1, which was not confirmed against the DNA. Germline values: CDR1 SEHNR, CDR2 FQNEAQ (reference sequence). Ends included, the CDR3 has 23 residues. This chain's CDR3 is CASSKREAYEQYFGPGQRYGYTF.

There are a few counts of this clonotype. This chain joins TRBV29-1 and TRBJ2-7; perhaps TRBD1 as D (5 bases). Trimming shortened V by 6 bases and J by 4 bases, and 13 bases separated the two germline ends. Germline loops: CDR1 SQVTM, CDR2 ANQGSEA. The CDR3 consists of 12 residues. In DNA, the CDR3 is TGCAGCGTCGGTCCACAGGCGTACGAGCAGTACTTC. This gives the protein CSVGPQAYEQYF.

As for this clonotype: The DNA is omitted, as the CDR3 cannot be located on it reliably, and the CDR3 follows TCRdb's listing. The gene calls are TRBV7-6 and TRBJ2-5. 19 amino acids form the CDR3, both terminal residues included. Germline loops: CDR1 SGHVS, CDR2 FNYEAQ. CDR3 sequence: CASSFYICSAIGMGETQYF.

To note about this clonotype: A much bigger clone sits one base away, suggesting this may be a read error. V usage is TRBV11-2 and J usage is TRBJ2-7, with 11 bases identical to TRBD2. Germline CDR1 reads SGHAT; CDR2 reads FQNNGV. The CDR3 sequence is 15 residues long. Trimming took 1 base from V and 3 from J; bases not matched to a gene: 2. The CDR3 coding sequence is TGTGCCAGCAGCTTAGGACTAGCGGGAATCTACGAGCAGTACTTC. Translated: CASSLGLAGIYEQYF.